The 27 T cell receptor beta chains listed next were all sequenced from one sample in a study of blood T cells in healthy people across ages (dated by TCRdb to between 2014 and 2017). The protocol used for the library was 5' RACE. The instrument was an Illumina HiSeq 2500. A second about 7 to 11 cycle PCR used a sample-barcoded 5' primer and a J-beta primer mix. TCRdb ran its own pipeline on the public reads, namely fastp trimming at Q25 and MiXCR clone calling, and kept in-frame beta chains. Rows with one shared CDR3 protein collapse into an entry with the most common genes and DNA. Across this sample there are roughly 1 million distinct CDR3 sequences, with about 25% seen only once. The ten largest clonotypes hold around 0.75% of the sample. These records were also assigned to another study, of T cells of mothers and their children.

Sample: blood. The receptors were gathered from a girl aged 2 to 10 in good health.

About this clonotype: Because the CDR3 is missing its conserved closing phenylalanine or tryptophan, this is likely a read error. The CDR3 DNA follows: TGTGCCAGCAGTCCACAGGGTATCCCCTATGGCTACACCCTC. Translating gives CASSPQGIPYGYTL. This chain connects TRBV27 to TRBJ1-2; TRBD1 might be the D (6 bases). Germline-derived CDR1 and CDR2 are MNHEY and SMNVEV (reference sequence). V lost 5 bases, J lost 4 bases, and 14 bases lay in between. The CDR3 is made up of 14 amino acids.

The sample holds a few counts of this clonotype. The chain uses TRBV27 and TRBJ2-5, with D possibly TRBD2 on 6 matching bases. CDR1 and CDR2 (germline): MNHEY, SMNVEV (reference sequence). Trimming removed 3 bases at V and 4 bases at J, with 18 bases between. This CDR3 spans 16 amino acids. The CDR3 coding sequence is TGTGCCAGCAGTTTGGTTGGGGGACTCGTTATAGAGACCCAGTACTTC. Protein: CASSLVGGLVIETQYF.

At least ten counts were recorded for this clonotype. The chain employs TRBV20-1 and TRBJ2-5, with D perhaps being TRBD1 or TRBD2 (6 bases each). The CDR3 is 12 residues long. V lost 3 bases and J 5 bases, leaving 10 bases between the germline ends. In germline, CDR1 is DFQATT, CDR2 SNEGSKA (reference sequence). CDR3 nucleotides: TGCAGTGCTAGGGACAGCGGGGAGACCCAGTACTTC. Amino acid sequence: CSARDSGETQYF.

This clonotype was recorded many times. The rearrangement joins TRBV28 to TRBJ2-5; D gene uncertain. This CDR3 is 13 amino acids long. Trimming took 6 bases from V and 1 from J, leaving 9 bases between them. Germline values: CDR1 MDHEN, CDR2 SYDVKM. Here the CDR3 reads CASSLGIQETQYF. The DNA of the CDR3 is TGTGCCAGCAGCCTTGGAATCCAAGAGACCCAGTACTTC.

This clonotype has more than one count but fewer than ten. The V gene is TRBV20-1, the J gene TRBJ2-1; 8 bases fit TRBD2. The V gene's germline CDR1 is DFQATT and CDR2 SNEGSKA (reference sequence). Germline trimming cut 1 base from V and 5 bases from J; bases unmatched to any gene: 7. The CDR3 contains 15 residues. CDR3 bases: TGCAGTGCTAGAGGATTGCGGGAGGCCAACAATGAGCAGTTCTTC. The encoded protein is CSARGLREANNEQFF.

J is TRBJ2-1 and V is TRBV12-3 or TRBV12-4; 16 bases are shared with TRBD2. Trimming removed 6 bases from V and 4 bases from J; junction bases left unmatched: 9. The CDR3 covers 18 residues. The CDR3 bases are TGTGCCAGCAGCCCCCCGGGACTAGCGGGAGGGCGTTACAATGAGCAGTTCTTC. Translating it yields CASSPPGLAGGRYNEQFF.

This clonotype was counted only a few times. CDR3 sequence: CASSPSSRLSYGYTF. The DNA for the CDR3 is TGTGCCAGCAGCCCCTCGAGTCGGTTGAGCTATGGCTACACCTTC. The V call is TRBV9, the J call TRBJ1-2, with D hard to call. The CDR3 extends over 15 amino acids. Germline CDR1 reads SGDLS; CDR2 reads YYNGEE. Trimming stripped 4 bases from V and 4 bases from J, with 17 bases between.

V gene TRBV11-2 combines with J gene TRBJ2-2; no definite D call. The CDR3 loop spans 14 amino acids. V lost 1 base and J lost 4, with 7 bases in between. Germline loops: CDR1 SGHAT, CDR2 FQNNGV. CDR3 DNA: TGTGCCAGCAGCTTAGGTGTGGGCACCGGGGAGCTGTTTTTT. This translates into CASSLGVGTGELFF.

The chain carries TRBV27 and TRBJ2-5; a possible D gene is TRBD2 (6 bases). The better agreement between TRBJ2-7 and the DNA end casts doubt on the J call. Germline V gene lookup returns CDR1 MNHEY and CDR2 SMNVEV (reference sequence). The CDR3 extends over 14 amino acids. The CDR3 reads CASSSGLERYEQYF. Written as DNA, the CDR3 is TGTGCCAGCAGTTCGGGACTGGAACGCTACGAGCAGTACTTC.

This sequence joins TRBV27 and TRBJ1-6; 8 positions match TRBD1. The J segment lost 8 bases and the V segment lost 6 bases, leaving 6 bases of the junction unmatched. CDR3 length: 14 residues. CDR1 MNHEY and CDR2 SMNVEV come from the germline V gene (reference sequence). The CDR3 sequence is CASSATGDHSPLHF. The CDR3 DNA sequence: TGTGCCAGCAGCGCGACAGGGGATCATTCACCCCTCCACTTT.

This clonotype showed up just a few times. The chain combines TRBV4-3 with TRBJ2-1; D may be TRBD1 or TRBD2 (5 bases each). Trimming removed 0 bases from V and 6 bases from J, with 12 bases in between. Germline V gene data show CDR1 as LGHNA and CDR2 as YSLEER. This CDR3 is 15 amino acids long. CDR3 nucleotides: TGCGCCAGCAGCCAAGACGGGACCGGGATCAATGAGCAGTTCTTC. Protein: CASSQDGTGINEQFF.

The chain joins TRBV20-1 to TRBJ1-1; no clear D. The germline gives CDR1 DFQATT, CDR2 SNEGSKA (reference sequence). The CDR3 is 12 amino acids. V shed 0 bases and J shed 6 bases, with 8 bases lying between them. The CDR3 loop reads CSARELNPEAFF. DNA of the CDR3: TGCAGTGCTAGAGAATTGAATCCTGAAGCTTTCTTT.

The chain employs TRBV29-1 and TRBJ2-1; 9 nucleotides agree with TRBD2. The J call is doubtful: the DNA matches TRBJ2-7 better. The CDR3 runs 14 residues. CDR1 is SQVTM and CDR2 is ANQGSEA in the germline V gene. The CDR3, as DNA: TGCAGCGTCCTATTAGCGGGGGCCTACAATGAGCAGTACTTC. Translation gives CSVLLAGAYNEQYF.

This clonotype was observed at least ten times. This chain uses TRBV12-3 or TRBV12-4 with TRBJ2-5; D ambiguous. The germline V and J ends were trimmed by 7 bases and 4 bases, with 4 bases remaining between them. CDR3 length: 10 residues. CDR3 coding DNA: TGTGCCAGCATGGGAGAGACCCAGTACTTC. Its protein is CASMGETQYF.

The CDR3 DNA reads as TGCAGTGCTATATTTGGGGATACGCAGTATTTT. Translation gives CSAIFGDTQYF. The rearrangement links TRBV20-1 to TRBJ2-3; D ambiguous. There are 11 residues in the CDR3. CDR1 is DFQATT and CDR2 is SNEGSKA in the germline V gene (reference sequence). V lost 4 bases and J lost 6, with 8 bases in between.

The chain recombines TRBV5-1 with TRBJ2-1, with TRBD2 identical over 8 bases. V trimming: 4 bases; J trimming: 9 bases; junction bases outside the gene matches: 9. The germline V gene encodes CDR1 SGHRS and CDR2 YFSETQ. The CDR3 runs to 14 residues. This CDR3 reads CASSITGTRAEQFF. The CDR3 DNA reads as TGCGCCAGCAGCATAACCGGGACTAGAGCTGAGCAGTTCTTC.

The rearrangement links TRBV4-2 to TRBJ1-2; TRBD1 might be the D (5 bases). The CDR3 length is 15 residues. Germline CDR1 reads LGHNA; CDR2 reads YNFKEQ. The V gene lost 4 bases and the J gene lost 4 bases, with 16 bases spanning the gap. CDR3 DNA: TGTGCCAGCAGCCGAGAACAGGTGCAACCCTATGGCTACACCTTC. This codes for CASSREQVQPYGYTF.

The V gene is TRBV6-1, the J gene TRBJ2-5, with D uncertain. Germline CDR1 MNHNS, CDR2 SASEGT. V gave up 7 bases and J gave up 1 base, with 10 bases separating them. The CDR3 consists of 13 residues. The CDR3 nucleotides read TGTGCCAGCACCGAGATCCCCCAAGAGACCCAGTACTTC. It specifies CASTEIPQETQYF.

This clonotype was found a few times. V gene TRBV29-1 combines with J gene TRBJ2-1, with a tentative D call TRBD2 (5 bases). The J call may be faulty, since TRBJ2-5 better matches the DNA end. Germline V lookup: CDR1 SQVTM, CDR2 ANQGSEA. The CDR3 has 13 residues. The CDR3 region is CSVRASKEETQYF. The CDR3 region has the DNA TGCAGCGTCCGCGCTAGCAAGGAAGAGACCCAGTACTTC.

The chain joins TRBV7-9 to TRBJ2-1; D is unclear. Between the trimmed V and J ends, which lost 1 base and 1 base, there was a span of 14 bases. The CDR3 length is 17 residues. Germline V gene sequence: CDR1 SEHNR, CDR2 FQNEAQ (reference sequence). The CDR3 protein is CASSLDLGKASYNEQFF. CDR3 nucleotides: TGTGCCAGCAGCTTAGATCTGGGAAAGGCTTCCTACAATGAGCAGTTCTTC.

DNA of the CDR3: TGTGCCAGCAACCGAGGACAGGGTTCATATGGCAATGAGCAGTTCTTC. Translation gives CASNRGQGSYGNEQFF. This chain connects TRBV7-9 to TRBJ2-5; 8 nucleotides match TRBD1. The J call may be mistaken, given a closer DNA end match to TRBJ2-1. Germline V CDR1 and CDR2: SEHNR, FQNEAQ (reference sequence). The CDR3 consists of 16 residues.

This chain joins TRBV7-9 and TRBJ2-3, with 7 nucleotides matching TRBD2. Trimming removed 6 bases from V and 2 bases from J; junction bases left unmatched: 23. CDR3 length: 20 residues. The germline V gene encodes CDR1 SEHNR and CDR2 FQNEAQ (reference sequence). CDR3 region: CASSPVRQREPYGVTDTQYF. The CDR3 DNA reads TGTGCCAGCAGTCCAGTTCGACAGCGGGAACCCTATGGTGTCACAGATACGCAGTATTTT.

This clonotype turned up a few times. This chain joins TRBV9 and TRBJ1-2; D is unresolved. Trimming took 4 bases from V and 0 from J, leaving 13 bases between them. CDR1 SGDLS and CDR2 YYNGEE come from the germline V gene. The CDR3 extends over 15 amino acids. CDR3 in amino acids: CASSLGVGTNYGYTF. The CDR3 coding sequence is TGTGCCAGCAGCCTGGGCGTGGGAACTAACTATGGCTACACCTTC.

This chain connects TRBV6-1 to TRBJ2-3; D is uncertain. The CDR3 consists of 16 residues. CDR1 is MNHNS and CDR2 is SASEGT in the germline V gene. Trimming left V 1 base short and J 0 bases short, with 11 bases between. The DNA of the CDR3 is TGTGCCAGCAGTGAAGGTGCGTCGTCTAGCACAGATACGCAGTATTTT. This sequence encodes CASSEGASSSTDTQYF.

The J gene is TRBJ1-4, the V gene TRBV2, with D unclear. This CDR3 contains 12 residues. Trimming took 5 bases from V and 6 from J, leaving 7 bases between them. Germline assignment: CDR1 SNHLY and CDR2 FYNNEI. Here the CDR3 DNA reads TGTGCCAGCAGTCGGATGGATGAAAAACTGTTTTTT. Translated: CASSRMDEKLFF.

The chain joins TRBV7-2 to TRBJ2-1; tentative D call: TRBD2 (5 bases). The CDR3 has 16 residues. Per germline, CDR1 SGHTA and CDR2 FQGNSA. Trimming removed 0 bases at V and 6 bases at J, with 15 bases between. The CDR3 protein is CASSLAMGLAANEQFF. CDR3 sequence (DNA): TGTGCCAGCAGCTTAGCAATGGGTCTAGCCGCCAATGAGCAGTTCTTC. The full variable domain, its missing parts supplied by reference TRBV7-2 and TRBJ2-1, is GAGVSQSPSNKVTEKGKDVELRCDPISGHTALYWYRQSLGQGLEFLIYFQGNSAPDKSGLPSDRFSAERTGGSVSTLTIQRTQQEDSAVYLCASSLAMGLAANEQFFGPGTRLTVL.

The rearrangement links TRBV3-1 to TRBJ2-1; 13 bases align to TRBD2. Germline V CDR1 and CDR2: LGHDT, YNNKEL (reference sequence). CDR3 length: 20 residues. V was clipped by 0 bases and J by 1 base; unmatched bases: 9. The CDR3 is CASSQDSLAGGPRSYNEQFF. The CDR3 DNA reads as TGTGCCAGCAGCCAAGATTCACTAGCGGGAGGGCCCCGATCCTACAATGAGCAGTTCTTC.